This paragraph reports one T cell receptor beta chain. Its specificity is not known. Nashville, Tennessee was home to all donors, who were Caucasian adults. Negatively enriched CD4+ T cells were divided by CD45RA into naive and memory. The data are from a study of shared clonotypes between healthy human individuals. Findings and caveats of the study: Some clonotypes were shared by all four sorted-subset donors, while others were not shared. The non-shared ones had lower generation probabilities than the shared ones. Four donors held about 5% of naive CD4 clonotypes in common.

Here immunoSEQ multiplex PCR was the method, and the copy in TCRdb shows in-frame clones only, minus some. The data hold approximately 1.5 million clones, with less than 99% observed a single time. V was pared by 3 bases and J by 1 base, with 6 bases of the junction left unmatched. From germline, CDR1 is LNHDA and CDR2 SQIVND (reference sequence). CDR3 length: 15 residues. The clonotype comes from a man between 25 and 39 years old in good health. The material sequenced was naive CD4+ T cells sorted from blood. Subset reported: CD45RA+ positively selected. The genes are TRBV19 and TRBJ2-7; 7 positions agree with TRBD2. CDR3 region: CASSIRQRGSYEQYF. CDR3 coding DNA: TGTGCCAGTAGTATCCGACAGCGGGGATCCTACGAGCAGTACTTC.